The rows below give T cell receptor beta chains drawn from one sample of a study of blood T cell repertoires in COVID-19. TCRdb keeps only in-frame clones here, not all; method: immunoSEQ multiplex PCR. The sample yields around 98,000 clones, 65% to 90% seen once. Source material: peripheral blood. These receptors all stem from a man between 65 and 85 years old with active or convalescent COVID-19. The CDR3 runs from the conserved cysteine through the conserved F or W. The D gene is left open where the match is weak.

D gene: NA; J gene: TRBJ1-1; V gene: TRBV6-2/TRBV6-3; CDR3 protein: CASSSRVYTEAFF
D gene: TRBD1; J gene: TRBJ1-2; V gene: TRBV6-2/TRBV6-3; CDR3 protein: CASSYETGRNGYTF
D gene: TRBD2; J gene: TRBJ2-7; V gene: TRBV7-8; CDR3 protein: CASSLTPSGSYEQYF
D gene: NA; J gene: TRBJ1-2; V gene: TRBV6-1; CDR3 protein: CASSETTGYVGYTF
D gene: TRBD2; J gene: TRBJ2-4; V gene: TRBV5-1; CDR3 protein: CASRIRTSEDIQYF
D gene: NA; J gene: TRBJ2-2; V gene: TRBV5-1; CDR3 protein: CASSTTPNTGELFF
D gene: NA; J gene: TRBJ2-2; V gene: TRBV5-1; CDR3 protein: CASAETTNTGELFF
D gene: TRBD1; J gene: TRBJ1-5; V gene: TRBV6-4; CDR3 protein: CASSRDRGQPQHF
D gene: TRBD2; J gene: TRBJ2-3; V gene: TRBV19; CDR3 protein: CASSTYSGGTDTQYF
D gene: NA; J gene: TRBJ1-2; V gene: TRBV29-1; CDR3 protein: CSVQEPLDYTF
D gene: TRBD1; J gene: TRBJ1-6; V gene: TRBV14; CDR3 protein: CASKGGSNSPLHF
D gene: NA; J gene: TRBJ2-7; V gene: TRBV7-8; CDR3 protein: CASRQATYEQYF
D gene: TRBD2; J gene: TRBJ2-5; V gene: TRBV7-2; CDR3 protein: CASSFRLAGGHPQETQYF
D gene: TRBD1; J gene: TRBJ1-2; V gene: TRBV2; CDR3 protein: CASRVDRVAYGYTF
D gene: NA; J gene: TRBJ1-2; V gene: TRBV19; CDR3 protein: CASRLTGYDGYTF
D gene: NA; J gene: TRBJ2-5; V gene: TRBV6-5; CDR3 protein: CASSHSGRETQYF
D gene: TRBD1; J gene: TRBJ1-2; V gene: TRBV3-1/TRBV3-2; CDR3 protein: CASKSTGDSGYTF
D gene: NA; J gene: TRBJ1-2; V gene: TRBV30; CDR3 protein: CAYLKANYGYTF
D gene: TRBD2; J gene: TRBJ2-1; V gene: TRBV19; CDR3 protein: CASSIPSGGEQFF
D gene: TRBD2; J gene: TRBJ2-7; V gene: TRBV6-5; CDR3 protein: CASSYGTSGGTYEQYF
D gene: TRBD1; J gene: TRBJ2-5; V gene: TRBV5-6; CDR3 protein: CASSFRDRGQETQYF
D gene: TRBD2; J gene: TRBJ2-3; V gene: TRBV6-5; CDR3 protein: CASRGSGGGDTQYF
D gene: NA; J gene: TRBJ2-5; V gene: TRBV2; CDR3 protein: CASRSQNWETQYF
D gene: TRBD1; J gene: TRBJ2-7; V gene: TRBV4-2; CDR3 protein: CASSQDGGQASYEQYF
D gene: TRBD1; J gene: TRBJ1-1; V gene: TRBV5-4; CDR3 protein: CASSPGTANTEAFF
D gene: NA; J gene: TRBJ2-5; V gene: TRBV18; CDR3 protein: CATSLGTYQETQYF
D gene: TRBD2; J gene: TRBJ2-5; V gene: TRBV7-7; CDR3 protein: CASSLGAAGGLGETQYF
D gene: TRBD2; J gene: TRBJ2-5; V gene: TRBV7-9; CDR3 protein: CASSRREVPLTQYF
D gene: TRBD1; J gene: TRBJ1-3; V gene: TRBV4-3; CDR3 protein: CASSQEPQGISGNTIYF
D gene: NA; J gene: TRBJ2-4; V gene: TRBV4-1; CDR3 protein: CASSQGAAVAKNIQYF
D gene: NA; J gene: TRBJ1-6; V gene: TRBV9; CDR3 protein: CASSVGGSPVNSPLHF
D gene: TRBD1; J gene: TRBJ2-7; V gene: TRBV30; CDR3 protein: CAGKFLGTGAGEQYF
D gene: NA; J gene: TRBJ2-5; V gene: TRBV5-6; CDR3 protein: CASSSDRGNQETQYF
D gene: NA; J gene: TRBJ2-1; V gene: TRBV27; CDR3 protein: CASSSRGSSYNEQFF
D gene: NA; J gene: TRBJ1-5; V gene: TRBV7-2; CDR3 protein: CASSLDRNPGAQHF
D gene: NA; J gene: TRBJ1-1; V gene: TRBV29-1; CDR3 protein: CSTRAWETEAFF